Reported below is one TCR beta chain. What it recognizes is unknown. This sample is part of a study of blood T cells in healthy people across ages. Overall study findings and caveats: It was held that diversity estimates obtained from one million T cells represented underestimates.

V was trimmed by 6 bases and J by 4 bases, leaving 13 bases between them. Germline V gene sequence: CDR1 ENHRY, CDR2 SYGVKD. This CDR3 has 13 amino acids. A second 7 to 11 cycle PCR used barcoded and J-beta primers. A single record per CDR3 protein comes from TCRdb applying MiXCR to the 5' RACE reads. The table shows some 800,000 distinct CDR3 sequences, with 20% to 25% occurring only once. Separately, the same data were catalogued under a study of T cells of mothers and their children. Turning to that study: The TCR beta CDR3 read count exceeded 8.5 million for each mother and was 2.5 million to 3 million for each child.

The sample was blood. This TCR came from a boy younger than 18 in good health. The rearrangement links TRBV10-3 to TRBJ2-7; TRBD1 is a possible D gene (7 bases). CDR3: CAIREGAGYEQYF. The CDR3 DNA reads as TGTGCCATCAGGGAGGGGGCAGGATACGAGCAGTACTTC.